A selection of T cell receptor beta chains follows, all from one sample in a study of T cells in localized non-small cell lung cancer. Profiled with immunoSEQ multiplex PCR; TCRdb holds only in-frame clones, not every one. In the table there are approximately 31,000 clones, roughly 94% of which are singletons. The input for sequencing was peripheral blood, taken before any cancer treatment. Every receptor here comes from a woman aged 35 to 69 with stage I lung adenocarcinoma. Both conserved end residues are part of each CDR3. A D gene is named only where the DNA matches it firmly. The size of a clone is reported for some rows only, either as once, few or many, or as a class for expanded clones.

CDR3 DNA,CDR3 protein,J gene,clone size,D gene,V gene,CDR3 length
TGTGCCAGCAGCTTAAGGCCAGGCACAGATACGCAGTATTTT,CASSLRPGTDTQYF,TRBJ2-3,.,.,TRBV5-5,14
TGTGCCAGCTCACCGCCTAGCGGGGTTACAGATACGCAGTATTTT,CASSPPSGVTDTQYF,TRBJ2-3,.,TRBD2,TRBV18,15
TGTGCCAGCAGCTTGATAGCGGGGGCAGATACGCAGTATTTT,CASSLIAGADTQYF,TRBJ2-3,.,TRBD2,TRBV7-6,14
TGTGCCAGTAGTATCGGAAGCGGGAACTATGGCTACACCTTC,CASSIGSGNYGYTF,TRBJ1-2,.,.,TRBV19,14
TGTGCCAGCAGCTTATTTATAGCGGGCTCCTACAATGAGCAGTTCTTC,CASSLFIAGSYNEQFF,TRBJ2-1,.,TRBD2,TRBV7-2,16
TGTGCCAGCAACGAGGGACAGAACAATCAGCCCCAGCATTTT,CASNEGQNNQPQHF,TRBJ1-5,.,TRBD1,TRBV2,14
TGCAGCGTTGAAGTTACGGGCTATGATGGCTACACCTTC,CSVEVTGYDGYTF,TRBJ1-2,few,.,TRBV29-1,13
TGCGCCAGCAGTTACGGACAGGGGGCATCCGAGCAGTACTTC,CASSYGQGASEQYF,TRBJ2-7,.,TRBD1,TRBV5-1,14
TGTGCCACCTCTAGGGGGGCTGGAAATGAGCAGTTCTTC,CATSRGAGNEQFF,TRBJ2-1,once,.,TRBV2,13
TGTGCCAGCAGCCAAGCTAGGTATGGGGGACAGGTATACGAGCAGTACTTC,CASSQARYGGQVYEQYF,TRBJ2-7,.,TRBD1,TRBV4-2,17
TGTGCCAGCAGCTTTGGGACTTTCACCGGGGAGCTGTTTTTT,CASSFGTFTGELFF,TRBJ2-2,.,.,TRBV11-2,14
TGTGCCAGCAGCTTAGTACGGGGACTCCAGCAGAGGAACACCATATATTTT,CASSLVRGLQQRNTIYF,TRBJ1-3,once,.,TRBV7-2,17
TGTGCCAGCGGGACAGGGACGTTCGGGACGGGCTACACCTTC,CASGTGTFGTGYTF,TRBJ1-2,.,TRBD1,TRBV27,14
TGTGCCAGCAGGCAAGGAGTGGGATCGGCGGAAGCTTTCTTT,CASRQGVGSAEAFF,TRBJ1-1,.,.,TRBV7-9,14
TGTGCCAGTACCCGGACTAGCGAGTTGTACGAGCAGTACTTC,CASTRTSELYEQYF,TRBJ2-7,.,TRBD2,TRBV19,14
TGTGCCAGCAGCCTTTCAAATGACAGGGGGTACGAGCAGTACTTC,CASSLSNDRGYEQYF,TRBJ2-7,.,TRBD1,TRBV28,15
TGTGCCAGCAGCCTGAGTCCTGAAGGAAAACTGTTTTTT,CASSLSPEGKLFF,TRBJ1-4,once,.,TRBV5-6,13
TGTGCCAGCAGTGATTACCTCAGGGAATCACCCCTCCACTTT,CASSDYLRESPLHF,TRBJ1-6,.,.,TRBV25-1,14
TGTGCCAGCAGCCCCTACTCGGGGACAAATACCTACAATGAGCAGTTCTTC,CASSPYSGTNTYNEQFF,TRBJ2-1,.,.,TRBV7-6,17
TGCGCCAGCAGCTTGAGACAGGTGGCCACCGGGGAGCTGTTTTTT,CASSLRQVATGELFF,TRBJ2-2,.,.,TRBV5-1,15
TGTGCCAGCAGCTTAACGGGGGCTGGAAACACCATATATTTT,CASSLTGAGNTIYF,TRBJ1-3,.,.,TRBV11-2,14
TGTGCCAGCAGTTTATTGAGAGGCACCATATATTTT,CASSLLRGTIYF,TRBJ1-3,.,.,TRBV28,12
TGTGCCAGCAGCTTGGGGGGACCGAGGTCTTCACCCCTCCACTTT,CASSLGGPRSSPLHF,TRBJ1-6,.,.,TRBV5-6,15
TGTGCCAGCAGCCCGGGGCGGGGCGGGAGAGGGGATGAGCAGTTCTTC,CASSPGRGGRGDEQFF,TRBJ2-1,.,TRBD2,TRBV7-8,16
TGTGCCAGTAGTAATGGAGGGGGCCCGAACACTGAAGCTTTCTTT,CASSNGGGPNTEAFF,TRBJ1-1,once,TRBD1,TRBV19,15
TGTGCCAGCAGCCCTAGCGGGGGGGCAGGGGCCAAAAACATTCAGTACTTC,CASSPSGGAGAKNIQYF,TRBJ2-4,.,TRBD2,TRBV5-4,17
TGTGCCAGCAGCCCGAACAGGGGCGGCCAAGAGACCCAGTACTTC,CASSPNRGGQETQYF,TRBJ2-5,once,TRBD1,TRBV11-3,15
TGTGCCAGCAGCGTAGGACTAGCGGGCCGCACAGATACGCAGTATTTT,CASSVGLAGRTDTQYF,TRBJ2-3,.,TRBD2,TRBV9,16
TGTGCCAGCAGCTTAGCGCTGGGGGGCTACGAGCAGTACTTC,CASSLALGGYEQYF,TRBJ2-7,.,.,TRBV7-8,14
TGTGCCAGCAGTGAAGGGGTGATTTCGGCCGAGCAGTACTTC,CASSEGVISAEQYF,TRBJ2-7,.,.,TRBV2,14
TGTGCCAGCTCACCCGTGGCTCGGGTGGAGAACTATGGCTACACCTTC,CASSPVARVENYGYTF,TRBJ1-2,.,.,TRBV18,16
TGCGCCAGCAGCCAAGAAAGGGGGCCAATAGCGGCTTTCTTT,CASSQERGPIAAFF,TRBJ1-1,.,TRBD1,TRBV4-1,14
TGTGCCAGCAGTGCTGGGGGAGGCTACGAGCAGTACTTC,CASSAGGGYEQYF,TRBJ2-7,.,.,TRBV2,13
TGTGCCAGCAGCTTCGGGAACTCCGATGGCTACACCTTC,CASSFGNSDGYTF,TRBJ1-2,few,.,TRBV7-3,13
TGTGCCAGCAGCGGCAGGGCTGGCTCTGGAAACACCATATATTTT,CASSGRAGSGNTIYF,TRBJ1-3,.,.,TRBV11-3,15
TGTGCCAGCAGACAAGCGGCTGTGGAGACCCAGTACTTC,CASRQAAVETQYF,TRBJ2-5,.,.,TRBV28,13
TGTGCCAGCAGCTTAAAACCCGAATCCCACTACGAGCAGTACTTC,CASSLKPESHYEQYF,TRBJ2-7,.,.,TRBV7-2,15
TGTGCCAGCAGCCCGCCAGGGACTCCCAATCAGCCCCAGCATTTT,CASSPPGTPNQPQHF,TRBJ1-5,.,.,TRBV7-9,15
TGTGCCAGCATGGTCTACAATGAGCAGTTCTTC,CASMVYNEQFF,TRBJ2-1,.,.,TRBV28,11
TGTGCCAGCAGTGATCGCCCCTTATCCCTCTCAGGGATGATGGACATTCAGTACTTC,CASSDRPLSLSGMMDIQYF,TRBJ2-4,.,.,TRBV6-1,19
TGTGCCAGCAGCTTGGATAGGGATGGCGAGCAGTACTTC,CASSLDRDGEQYF,TRBJ2-7,.,.,TRBV5-4,13
TGTGCCAGCAGCTATGGGACAGGGGGCGGTGAAAAACTGTTTTTT,CASSYGTGGGEKLFF,TRBJ1-4,.,TRBD1,TRBV5-6,15
TGTGCCAGCAGCTTAGGCCAGTACTATGGCTACACCTTC,CASSLGQYYGYTF,TRBJ1-2,.,.,TRBV7-2,13
TGTGCCAGCTCGCGGACCTCCGATTTAACCTACGAGCAGTACTTC,CASSRTSDLTYEQYF,TRBJ2-7,.,.,TRBV18,15
TGTGCCAGCAGCGTAGGTAGCGGGGGGTGGTATGAGCAGTTCTTC,CASSVGSGGWYEQFF,TRBJ2-1,.,TRBD2,TRBV9,15
TGCGCCAGCAGCTTGACCTTACAGGGGGCAGGAGATGGCTACACCTTC,CASSLTLQGAGDGYTF,TRBJ1-2,.,TRBD1,TRBV5-1,16
TGTGCCAGCAGCGCCCAGGGTACTGGTAACACTGAAGCTTTCTTT,CASSAQGTGNTEAFF,TRBJ1-1,.,.,TRBV7-2,15
TGCGCCAGCAGCAAAACTGACGTTCTGAACACTGAAGCTTTCTTT,CASSKTDVLNTEAFF,TRBJ1-1,.,.,TRBV5-1,15
TGTGCCAGCAGCCGGGACAGGGGTGATTCACCCCTCCACTTT,CASSRDRGDSPLHF,TRBJ1-6,.,TRBD1,TRBV7-6,14
TGTGCCAGCTCACCTACTCAAAGAATCCGGACGAACACTGAAGCTTTCTTT,CASSPTQRIRTNTEAFF,TRBJ1-1,.,.,TRBV18,17
TGTGCCAGCAGCTCCAGACAGGGGGCAGATAGGGAGACCCAGTACTTC,CASSSRQGADRETQYF,TRBJ2-5,.,TRBD1,TRBV11-2,16
TGTGCCAGCAGCTCGGTGATGGATCAGCCCCAGCATTTT,CASSSVMDQPQHF,TRBJ1-5,.,.,TRBV7-8,13